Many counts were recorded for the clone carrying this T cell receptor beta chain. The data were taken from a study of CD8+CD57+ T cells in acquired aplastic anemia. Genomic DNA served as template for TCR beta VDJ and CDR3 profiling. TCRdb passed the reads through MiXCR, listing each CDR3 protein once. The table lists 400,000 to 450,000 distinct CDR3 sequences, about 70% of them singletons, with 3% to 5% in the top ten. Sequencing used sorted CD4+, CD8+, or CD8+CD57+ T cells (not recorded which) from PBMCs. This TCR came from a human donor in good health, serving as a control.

The CDR3 loop reads CASSLGAGMNTEAFF. CDR3 sequence (DNA): TGTGCCAGCAGCTTAGGGGCAGGCATGAACACTGAAGCTTTCTTT. The V gene is TRBV7-2, the J gene TRBJ1-1; D call uncertain. The V end was cut by 1 base, the J end by 0 bases, with 9 bases between. Germline CDR1 reads SGHTA; CDR2 reads FQGNSA. The CDR3 is 15 amino acids.